This TCR beta chain was recorded in a study of CD8 T cells in ankylosing spondylitis. TCRdb re-analysed the 5' RACE reads in MiXCR, keeping a single row per CDR3 protein. The data hold more than 95,000 distinct CDR3 sequences, with about 8.5% observed a single time. Per the germline V gene, CDR1 is SGHNT and CDR2 is YENEEA. Deletions cut 5 bases from V and 1 base from J, with 11 bases between. The CDR3 sequence is 15 residues long. To note about this clonotype: Its antigen is not known.

Study-wide findings and caveats: A motif in TCR beta, a set of about 8 highly homologous variants, appeared characteristic of ankylosing spondylitis blood.

The sample consisted of blood, either unsorted or a sorted T cell fraction (not recorded which). The clonotype originates from a male donor with ankylosing spondylitis or in good health (not recorded which). This chain connects TRBV11-3 to TRBJ2-2; a weak D match, TRBD1 (6 bases). CDR3: CASSRTVLNTGELFF. The CDR3 DNA follows: TGTGCCAGCAGCCGGACAGTTTTGAACACCGGGGAGCTGTTTTTT.